This TCR beta chain originates from a study of T cells after yellow fever vaccination. For the study at large: Libraries from low-cell-number fractions were prepared with the SMART-Seq v4 Ultra Low Input RNA kit.

Trimming pared 2 bases from V and 3 bases from J, leaving 6 bases between. In germline, CDR1 is WSHSY, CDR2 SAAADI. The CDR3 has 13 amino acids. There are many counts of this clonotype. Its antigen is not known. MiXCR, applied by TCRdb to the 5' RACE reads, yields one record per CDR3 protein. In the table there are more than 300,000 distinct CDR3 sequences, around 6.8% of which are singletons. Study conclusions and caveats: Weaker, the secondary response peaked sooner, at day 5 versus 15.

This chain joins TRBV10-2 and TRBJ2-3, with D tentatively TRBD2 (6 bases). The TCR was taken from a man between 18 and 29 years old who received the YFV17D yellow fever vaccine. Material: PBMCs, obtained about 41 days after the first yellow fever vaccination. The CDR3 region is CASSEGGTDTQYF. The CDR3, as DNA: TGCGCCAGCAGTGAGGGGGGGACAGATACGCAGTATTTT.